This T cell receptor (beta chain) appears in the sequencing data of a study of Ad26.COV2.S vaccination and SARS-CoV-2 variants. Study-level results: Among vaccine recipients, spike-specific TCR breadth exceeded that of placebo recipients. Recipients of vaccine and of placebo showed similar breadth of their non-spike TCR repertoires. Reportedly, spike-specific CD8+ and CD4+ T cell responses achieved substantial breadth once vaccination had taken place. Analyses that measured TCR breadth and depth may have underestimated total T cell responses.

Worth noting for this clone: Its antigen is as yet unknown.

Only in-frame clones appear in the TCRdb table, and some are missing; sequencing was by immunoSEQ multiplex PCR. The sample lists 100,000 or so clones; 60% to 85% were seen once. The CDR3 loop spans 15 amino acids. Germline V lookup: CDR1 SEHNR, CDR2 FQNEAQ (reference sequence). V shed 5 bases, J shed 9 bases, and the junction held 12 bases outside the gene matches. This receptor was taken from a human donor who had recovered from COVID-19. V and J are TRBV7-9 and TRBJ2-1; TRBD2 matches 8 bases. This specimen consisted of peripheral blood, obtained after recovery from COVID-19. CDR3 residues: CASSPETSEEGEQFF. In DNA, the CDR3 is TGTGCCAGCAGCCCGGAGACTAGCGAAGAGGGTGAGCAGTTCTTC. Together with reference TRBV7-9 and TRBJ2-1, the CDR3 gives the full variable domain: DTGVSQNPRHKITKRGQNVTFRCDPISEHNRLYWYRQTLGQGPEFLTYFQNEAQLEKSRLLSDRFSAERPKGSFSTLEIQRTEQGDSAMYLCASSPETSEEGEQFFGPGTRLTVL.